Below are 3 T cell receptor beta chains sequenced from a single sample in a study of cytomegalovirus exposure and HLA in healthy donors (dated by TCRdb to about 2017). The library was prepared using the immunoSEQ multiplex PCR assay. For the multiplex PCR, a mixture combining 60 forward primers for TCR Vbeta segments and 13 reverse primers for TCR Jbeta segments was used. The table comes from immuneACCESS by way of TCRdb, which keeps in-frame sequences with V and J called. Part of the clones is missing from these tables; in studies checked, under half for an unresolved V gene and the rest for unknown reasons. The record for this sample contains approximately 190,000 clones. The leading ten clones occupy roughly 0.7% of the sample. Sample: PBMCs. The receptors were sampled from a boy aged 5-17 years in good health and CMV-seronegative.

The J gene is TRBJ2-7, the V gene TRBV7-9; a weak D match, TRBD1 (7 bases). V lost 3 bases and J 2 bases, leaving 14 bases between the germline ends. The CDR3 loop spans 15 amino acids. CDR1 SEHNR and CDR2 FQNEAQ come from the germline V gene (reference sequence). The CDR3 bases are TGTGCCAGCAGCTTGCGGGACAGCTCGACCTACGAGCAGTACTTC. This sequence encodes CASSLRDSSTYEQYF.

The genes are TRBV5-1 and TRBJ2-1, with 8 bases aligning to TRBD2. The CDR3 runs to 16 residues. V trimming: 4 bases; J trimming: 0 bases; junction bases outside the gene matches: 6. Germline V CDR1 and CDR2: SGHRS, YFSETQ. Here the CDR3 DNA reads TGCGCCAGCAGCACCTCCGGGACTAGCTCCTACAATGAGCAGTTCTTC. Translation: CASSTSGTSSYNEQFF. Full variable domain (missing parts from reference TRBV5-1 and TRBJ2-1): KAGVTQTPRYLIKTRGQQVTLSCSPISGHRSVSWYQQTPGQGLQFLFEYFSETQRNKGNFPGRFSGRQFSNSRSEMNVSTLELGDSALYLCASSTSGTSSYNEQFFGPGTRLTVL.

This chain connects TRBV27 to TRBJ1-2, with D perhaps TRBD1 (5 bases). Trimming took off 0 bases at V and 8 bases at J, with 16 bases between the two ends. The CDR3 covers 15 residues. The germline gives CDR1 MNHEY, CDR2 SMNVEV (reference sequence). Here the CDR3 reads CASSLSMAGWGGYTF. CDR3 sequence (DNA): TGTGCCAGCAGTTTATCGATGGCAGGGTGGGGAGGCTACACCTTC.